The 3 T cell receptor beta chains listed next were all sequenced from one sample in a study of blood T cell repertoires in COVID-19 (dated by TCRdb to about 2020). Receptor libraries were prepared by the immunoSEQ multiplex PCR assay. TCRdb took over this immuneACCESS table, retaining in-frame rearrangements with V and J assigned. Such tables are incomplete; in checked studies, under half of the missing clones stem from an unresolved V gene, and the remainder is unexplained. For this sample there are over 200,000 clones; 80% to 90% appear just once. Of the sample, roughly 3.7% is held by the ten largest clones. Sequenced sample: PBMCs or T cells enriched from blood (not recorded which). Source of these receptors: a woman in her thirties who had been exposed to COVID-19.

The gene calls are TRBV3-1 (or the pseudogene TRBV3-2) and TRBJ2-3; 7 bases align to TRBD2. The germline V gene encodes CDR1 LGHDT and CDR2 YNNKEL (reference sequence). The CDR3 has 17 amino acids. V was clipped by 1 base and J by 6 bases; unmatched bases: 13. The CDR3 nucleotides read TGTGCCAGCAGCCAAGTCGGGCGGGAGACACGGGAGGATACGCAGTATTTT. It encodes CASSQVGRETREDTQYF.

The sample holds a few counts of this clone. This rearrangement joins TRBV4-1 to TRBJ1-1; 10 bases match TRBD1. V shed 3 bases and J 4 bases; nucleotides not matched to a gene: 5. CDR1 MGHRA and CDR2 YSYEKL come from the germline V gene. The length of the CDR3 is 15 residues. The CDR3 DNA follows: TGCGCCAGCAGCCACCTCGGACAGGGGGGCACTGAAGCTTTCTTT. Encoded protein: CASSHLGQGGTEAFF.

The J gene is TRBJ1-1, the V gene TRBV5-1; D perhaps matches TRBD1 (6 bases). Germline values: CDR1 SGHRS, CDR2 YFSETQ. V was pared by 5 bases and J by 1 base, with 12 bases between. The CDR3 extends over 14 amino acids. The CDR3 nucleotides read TGCGCCAGCAGTACTGGACAGCCGAACACTGAAGCTTTCTTT. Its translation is CASSTGQPNTEAFF.